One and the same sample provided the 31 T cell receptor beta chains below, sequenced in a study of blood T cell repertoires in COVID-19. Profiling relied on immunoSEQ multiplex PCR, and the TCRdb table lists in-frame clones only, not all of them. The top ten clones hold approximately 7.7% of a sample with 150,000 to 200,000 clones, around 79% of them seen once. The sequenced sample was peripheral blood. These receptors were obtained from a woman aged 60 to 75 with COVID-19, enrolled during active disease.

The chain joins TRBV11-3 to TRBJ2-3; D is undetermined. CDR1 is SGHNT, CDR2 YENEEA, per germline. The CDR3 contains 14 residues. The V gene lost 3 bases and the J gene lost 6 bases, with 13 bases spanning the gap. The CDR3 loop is CASSFGGLEDTQYF. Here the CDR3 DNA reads TGTGCCAGCAGCTTCGGCGGTCTCGAGGATACGCAGTATTTT.

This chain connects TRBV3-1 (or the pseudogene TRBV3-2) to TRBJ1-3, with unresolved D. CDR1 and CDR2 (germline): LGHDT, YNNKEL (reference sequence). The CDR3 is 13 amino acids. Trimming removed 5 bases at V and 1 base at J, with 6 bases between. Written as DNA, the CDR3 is TGTGCCAGCAGCGAGAGGTCTGGAAACACCATATATTTT. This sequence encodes CASSERSGNTIYF.

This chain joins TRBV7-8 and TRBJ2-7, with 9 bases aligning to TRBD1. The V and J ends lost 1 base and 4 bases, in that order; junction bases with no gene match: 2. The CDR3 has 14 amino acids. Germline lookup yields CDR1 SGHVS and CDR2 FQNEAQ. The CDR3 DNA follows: TGTGCCAGCAGCTTAGGGACAGGGGCTTACGAGCAGTACTTC. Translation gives CASSLGTGAYEQYF.

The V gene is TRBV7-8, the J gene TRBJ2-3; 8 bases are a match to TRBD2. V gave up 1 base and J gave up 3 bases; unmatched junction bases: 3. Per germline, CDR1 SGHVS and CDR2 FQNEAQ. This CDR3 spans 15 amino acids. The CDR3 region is CASSLDGGATDTQYF. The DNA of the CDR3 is TGTGCCAGCAGCTTAGACGGGGGGGCGACAGATACGCAGTATTTT.

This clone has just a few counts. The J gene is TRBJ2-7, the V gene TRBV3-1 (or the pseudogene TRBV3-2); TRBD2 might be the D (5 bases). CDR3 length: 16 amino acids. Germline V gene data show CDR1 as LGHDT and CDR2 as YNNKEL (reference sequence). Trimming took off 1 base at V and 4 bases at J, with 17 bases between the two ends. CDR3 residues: CASSQGRLALPYEQYF. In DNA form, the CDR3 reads TGTGCCAGCAGCCAAGGGCGTCTAGCCCTACCGTACGAGCAGTACTTC.

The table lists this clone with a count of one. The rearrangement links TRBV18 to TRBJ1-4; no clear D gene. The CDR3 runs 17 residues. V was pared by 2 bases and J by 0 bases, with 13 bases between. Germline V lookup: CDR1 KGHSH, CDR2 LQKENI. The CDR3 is CASSPREDGATNEKLFF. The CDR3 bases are TGTGCCAGCTCACCAAGGGAGGACGGGGCAACTAATGAAAAACTGTTTTTT.

For the CDR3, the DNA is TGTGCCAGGGCGGGGGAGGTCGGTTATAGCAATCAGCCCCAGCATTTT. It codes for CARAGEVGYSNQPQHF. The chain combines TRBV5-3 with TRBJ1-5; maybe TRBD1 (5 bases). TRBV5-3 is an ORF; its function is uncertain. V was trimmed by 8 bases and J by 0 bases, leaving 18 bases between them. There are 16 residues in the CDR3.

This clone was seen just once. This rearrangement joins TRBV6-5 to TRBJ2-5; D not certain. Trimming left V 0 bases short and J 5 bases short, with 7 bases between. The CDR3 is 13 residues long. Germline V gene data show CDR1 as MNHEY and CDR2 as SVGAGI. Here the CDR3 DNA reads TGTGCCAGCAGTTACTCGATACAGGAGACCCAGTACTTC. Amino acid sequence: CASSYSIQETQYF.

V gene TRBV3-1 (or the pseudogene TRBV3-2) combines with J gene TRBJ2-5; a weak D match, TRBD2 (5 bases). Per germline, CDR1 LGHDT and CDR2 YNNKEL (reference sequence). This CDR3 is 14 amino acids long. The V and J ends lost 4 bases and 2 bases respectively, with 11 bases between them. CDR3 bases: TGTGCCAGCAGCCCCTTAGCGATTCAAGAGACCCAGTACTTC. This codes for CASSPLAIQETQYF.

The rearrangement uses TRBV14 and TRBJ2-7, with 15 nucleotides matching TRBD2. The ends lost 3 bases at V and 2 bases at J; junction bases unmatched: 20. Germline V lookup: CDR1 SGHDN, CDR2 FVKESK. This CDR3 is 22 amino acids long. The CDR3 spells CASSQEPAPGLAGGRTPYEQYF. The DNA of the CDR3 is TGTGCCAGCAGCCAGGAACCAGCACCGGGACTAGCGGGAGGTAGGACCCCCTACGAGCAGTACTTC. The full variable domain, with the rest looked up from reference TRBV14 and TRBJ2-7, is EAGVTQFPSHSVIEKGQTVTLRCDPISGHDNLYWYRRVMGKEIKFLLHFVKESKQDESGMPNNRFLAERTGGTYSTLKVQPAELEDSGVYFCASSQEPAPGLAGGRTPYEQYFGPGTRLTVT.

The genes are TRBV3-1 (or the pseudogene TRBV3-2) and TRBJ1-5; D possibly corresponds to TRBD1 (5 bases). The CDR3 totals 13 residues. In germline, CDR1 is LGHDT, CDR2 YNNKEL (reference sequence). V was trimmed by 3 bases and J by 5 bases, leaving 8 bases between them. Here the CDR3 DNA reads TGTGCCAGCAGCCACAGGGAGGATCAGCCCCAGCATTTT. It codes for CASSHREDQPQHF.

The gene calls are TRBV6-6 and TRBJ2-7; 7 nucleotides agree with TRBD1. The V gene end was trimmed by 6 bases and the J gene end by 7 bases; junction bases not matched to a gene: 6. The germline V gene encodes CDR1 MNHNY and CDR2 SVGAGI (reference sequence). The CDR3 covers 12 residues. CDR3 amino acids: CASSHRGPEQYV. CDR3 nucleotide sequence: TGTGCCAGCAGCCACAGGGGTCCGGAGCAGTACGTC.

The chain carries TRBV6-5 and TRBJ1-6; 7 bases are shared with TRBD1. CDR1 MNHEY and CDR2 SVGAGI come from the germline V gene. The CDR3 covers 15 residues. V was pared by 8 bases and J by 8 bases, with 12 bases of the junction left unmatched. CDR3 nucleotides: TGTGCCAGCTCTAACACCGGGACAGCCGATTCACCCCTCCACTTT. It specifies CASSNTGTADSPLHF.

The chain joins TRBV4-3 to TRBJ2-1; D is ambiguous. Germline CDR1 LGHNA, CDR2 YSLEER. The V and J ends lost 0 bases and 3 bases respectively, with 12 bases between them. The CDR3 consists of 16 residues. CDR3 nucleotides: TGCGCCAGCAGCCAAGATTTGGGCCATCACTACAATGAGCAGTTCTTC. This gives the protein CASSQDLGHHYNEQFF.

This chain's CDR3 is CASSATQGYEQYV. CDR3 in DNA: TGCGCCAGCAGCGCTACCCAGGGCTACGAGCAGTACGTC. The chain joins TRBV10-2 to TRBJ2-7, with D perhaps TRBD1 (5 bases). Germline-derived CDR1 and CDR2 are WSHSY and SAAADI. The CDR3 runs 13 residues. V lost 6 bases and J 3 bases, leaving 12 bases between the germline ends.

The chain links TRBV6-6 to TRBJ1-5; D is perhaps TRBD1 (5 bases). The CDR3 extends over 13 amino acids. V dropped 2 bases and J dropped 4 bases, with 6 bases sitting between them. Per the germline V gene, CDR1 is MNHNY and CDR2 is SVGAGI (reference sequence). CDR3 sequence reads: CASSYGANQPQHF. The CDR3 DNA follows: TGTGCCAGCAGTTACGGGGCGAATCAGCCCCAGCATTTT.

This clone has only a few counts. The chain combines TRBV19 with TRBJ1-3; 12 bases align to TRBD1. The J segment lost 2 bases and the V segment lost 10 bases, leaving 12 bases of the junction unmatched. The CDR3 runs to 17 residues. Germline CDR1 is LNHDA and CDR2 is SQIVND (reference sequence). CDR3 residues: CATQGTGGASAGNTIYF. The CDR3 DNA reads TGTGCCACCCAAGGGACAGGGGGCGCTTCTGCTGGAAACACCATATATTTT.

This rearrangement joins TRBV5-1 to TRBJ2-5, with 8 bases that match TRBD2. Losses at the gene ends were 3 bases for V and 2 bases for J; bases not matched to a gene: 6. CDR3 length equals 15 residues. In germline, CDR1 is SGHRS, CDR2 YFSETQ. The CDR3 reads CASSSQRGPQETQYF. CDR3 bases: TGCGCCAGCAGCTCACAGCGGGGGCCTCAAGAGACCCAGTACTTC. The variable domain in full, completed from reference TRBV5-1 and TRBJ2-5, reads KAGVTQTPRYLIKTRGQQVTLSCSPISGHRSVSWYQQTPGQGLQFLFEYFSETQRNKGNFPGRFSGRQFSNSRSEMNVSTLELGDSALYLCASSSQRGPQETQYFGPGTRLLVL.

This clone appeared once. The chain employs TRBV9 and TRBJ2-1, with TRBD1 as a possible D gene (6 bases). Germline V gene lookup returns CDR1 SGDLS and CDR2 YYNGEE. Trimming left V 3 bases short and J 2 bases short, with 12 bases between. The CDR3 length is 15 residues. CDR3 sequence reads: CASSGAGVAYNEQFF. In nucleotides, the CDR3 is TGTGCCAGCAGCGGGGCAGGGGTAGCCTACAATGAGCAGTTCTTC.

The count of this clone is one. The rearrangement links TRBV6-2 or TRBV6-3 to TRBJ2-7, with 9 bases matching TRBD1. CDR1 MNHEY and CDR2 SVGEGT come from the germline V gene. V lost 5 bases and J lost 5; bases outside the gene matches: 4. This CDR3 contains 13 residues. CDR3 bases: TGTGCCAGCAGTGGACAGGGGACCCACGAGCAGTACTTC. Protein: CASSGQGTHEQYF.

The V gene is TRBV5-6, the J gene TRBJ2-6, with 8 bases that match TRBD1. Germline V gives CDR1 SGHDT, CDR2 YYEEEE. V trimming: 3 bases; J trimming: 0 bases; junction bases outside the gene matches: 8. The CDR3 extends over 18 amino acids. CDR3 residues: CASSWPGQVSSGANVLTF. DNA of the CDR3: TGTGCCAGCAGCTGGCCGGGACAGGTCTCCTCTGGGGCCAACGTCCTGACTTTC. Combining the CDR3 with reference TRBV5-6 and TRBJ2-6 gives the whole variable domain DAGVTQSPTHLIKTRGQQVTLRCSPKSGHDTVSWYQQALGQGPQFIFQYYEEEERQRGNFPDRFSGHQFPNYSSELNVNALLLGDSALYLCASSWPGQVSSGANVLTFGAGSRLTVL.

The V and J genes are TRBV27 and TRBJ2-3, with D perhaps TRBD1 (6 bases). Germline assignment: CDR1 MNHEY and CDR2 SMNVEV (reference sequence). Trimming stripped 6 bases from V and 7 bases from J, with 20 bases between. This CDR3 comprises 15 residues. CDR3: CASSTDDRINNTQYF. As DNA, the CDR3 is TGTGCCAGCAGCACAGATGACAGGATTAATAATACGCAGTATTTT.

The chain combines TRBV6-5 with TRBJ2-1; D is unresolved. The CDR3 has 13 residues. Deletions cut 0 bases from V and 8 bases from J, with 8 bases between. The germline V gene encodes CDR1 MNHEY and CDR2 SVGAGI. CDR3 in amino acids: CASSYSIRDEQFF. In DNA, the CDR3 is TGTGCCAGCAGTTACTCGATCCGCGATGAGCAGTTCTTC.

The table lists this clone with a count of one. CDR3: CASSHRGGGTEAFF. Here the CDR3 DNA reads TGTGCCAGCAGCCACCGGGGGGGAGGCACTGAAGCTTTCTTT. The V and J genes are TRBV3-1 (or the pseudogene TRBV3-2) and TRBJ1-1, with D perhaps matching TRBD1 (5 bases). The CDR3 sequence is 14 residues long. Germline values: CDR1 LGHDT, CDR2 YNNKEL (reference sequence). V was clipped by 3 bases and J by 4 bases, with 12 bases between them.

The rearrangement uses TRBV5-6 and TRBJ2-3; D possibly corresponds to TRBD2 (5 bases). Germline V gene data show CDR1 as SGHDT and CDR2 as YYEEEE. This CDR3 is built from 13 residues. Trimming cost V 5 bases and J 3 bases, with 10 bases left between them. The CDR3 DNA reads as TGTGCCAGCAGGCACCTAGCTACAGATACGCAGTATTTT. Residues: CASRHLATDTQYF. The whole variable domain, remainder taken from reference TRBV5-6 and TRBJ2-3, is DAGVTQSPTHLIKTRGQQVTLRCSPKSGHDTVSWYQQALGQGPQFIFQYYEEEERQRGNFPDRFSGHQFPNYSSELNVNALLLGDSALYLCASRHLATDTQYFGPGTRLTVL.

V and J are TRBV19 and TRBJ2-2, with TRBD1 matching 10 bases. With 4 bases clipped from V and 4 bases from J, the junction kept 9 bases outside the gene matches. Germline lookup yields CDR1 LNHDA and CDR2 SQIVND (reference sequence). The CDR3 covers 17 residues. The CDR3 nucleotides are TGTGCCAGTAGTACTCGACAGGGGGCTATACCCACCGGGGAGCTGTTTTTT. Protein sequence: CASSTRQGAIPTGELFF.

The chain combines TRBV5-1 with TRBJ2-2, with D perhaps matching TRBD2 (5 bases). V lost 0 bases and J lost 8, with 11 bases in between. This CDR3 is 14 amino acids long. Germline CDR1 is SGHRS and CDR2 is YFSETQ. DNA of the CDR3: TGCGCCAGCAGCTTGGAACGGGGTATAGGGGAGCTGTTTTTT. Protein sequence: CASSLERGIGELFF.

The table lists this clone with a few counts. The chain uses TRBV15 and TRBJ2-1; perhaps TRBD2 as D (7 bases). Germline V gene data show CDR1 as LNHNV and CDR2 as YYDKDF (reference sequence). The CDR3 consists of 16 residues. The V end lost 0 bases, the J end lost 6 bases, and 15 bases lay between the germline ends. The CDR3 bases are TGTGCCACCAGCAGAGATTTGGGGGGGGCCGCCAATGAGCAGTTCTTC. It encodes CATSRDLGGAANEQFF.

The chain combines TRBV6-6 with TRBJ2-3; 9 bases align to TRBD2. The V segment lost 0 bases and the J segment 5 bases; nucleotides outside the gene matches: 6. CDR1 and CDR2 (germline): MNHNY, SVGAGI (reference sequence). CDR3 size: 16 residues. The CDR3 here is CASSYSSAGGLDTQYF. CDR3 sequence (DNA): TGTGCCAGCAGTTACTCATCTGCGGGGGGGTTAGATACGCAGTATTTT.

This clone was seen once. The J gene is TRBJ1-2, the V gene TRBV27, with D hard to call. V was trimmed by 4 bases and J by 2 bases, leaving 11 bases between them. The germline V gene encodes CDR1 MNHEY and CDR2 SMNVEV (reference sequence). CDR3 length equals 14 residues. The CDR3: CASSSLMVNYGYTF. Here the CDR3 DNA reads TGTGCCAGCAGTTCCCTAATGGTAAACTATGGCTACACCTTC.

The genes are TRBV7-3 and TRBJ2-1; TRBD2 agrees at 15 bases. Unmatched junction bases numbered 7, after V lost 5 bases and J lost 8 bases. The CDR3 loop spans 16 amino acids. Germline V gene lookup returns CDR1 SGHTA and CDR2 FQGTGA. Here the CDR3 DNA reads TGTGCCAGCAGCCACCGGACTAGCGGGAGGGCAGATGAGCAGTTCTTC. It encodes CASSHRTSGRADEQFF.